The 24 T cell receptor beta chains reported below all come from one sample, sequenced in a study of cytomegalovirus exposure and HLA in healthy donors. Both 60 Vbeta primers and 13 Jbeta primers went into the PCR. Libraries were prepared by immunoSEQ multiplex PCR; TCRdb keeps only in-frame clonotypes and omits some of them. The data contain 50,000 to 65,000 clones, over 60% of them seen just once; the ten biggest clones take up approximately 23%. Material: PBMCs. These receptors were collected from a man aged 45-60 years in good health and CMV-seropositive.

V and J are TRBV27 and TRBJ1-5; weak D call: TRBD1 (5 bases). This CDR3 spans 17 amino acids. CDR1 and CDR2 (germline): MNHEY, SMNVEV (reference sequence). Deletions cut 7 bases from V and 2 bases from J, with 21 bases between. CDR3 sequence (DNA): TGTGCCAGCAAAACGCTAGTGCGGGGCCGGGGCAATCAGCCCCAGCATTTT. This gives the protein CASKTLVRGRGNQPQHF.

The CDR3 reads CSVEDPGGLGYTF. DNA for the CDR3: TGCAGCGTTGAAGATCCGGGAGGGCTTGGCTACACCTTC. The chain employs TRBV29-1 and TRBJ1-2; no clear D. This CDR3 is 13 amino acids long. V was trimmed by 0 bases and J by 7 bases, leaving 12 bases between them. From germline, CDR1 is SQVTM and CDR2 ANQGSEA.

V and J are TRBV7-8 and TRBJ1-4; D gene ambiguous. V lost 4 bases to trimming and J lost 0 bases, with 12 bases between them. CDR1 is SGHVS, CDR2 FQNEAQ, per germline. The CDR3 is made up of 16 amino acids. In nucleotides, the CDR3 is TGTGCCAGCAGCTCCAAAGAGGATTCAACTAATGAAAAACTGTTTTTT. Its translation is CASSSKEDSTNEKLFF.

This clone was seen more than once but under ten times. The chain carries TRBV6-4 and TRBJ2-1; 10 bases fit TRBD2. The germline V gene has CDR1 MRHNA and CDR2 SNTAGT. CDR3 size: 15 residues. Unmatched junction bases numbered 5, after V lost 3 bases and J lost 6 bases. CDR3 bases: TGTGCCAGCAGTGATCTAGCGGGGGCTCTCAATGAGCAGTTCTTC. Protein: CASSDLAGALNEQFF.

This chain joins TRBV27 and TRBJ1-6, with D tentatively TRBD1 (5 bases). Germline V gives CDR1 MNHEY, CDR2 SMNVEV (reference sequence). V was clipped by 5 bases and J by 6 bases, with 14 bases between them. The length of the CDR3 is 15 residues. CDR3 in amino acids: CASSLRQTANSPLHF. CDR3 in DNA: TGTGCCAGCAGTCTTAGACAGACCGCTAATTCACCCCTCCACTTT.

J is TRBJ2-1 and V is TRBV28; no clear D. The length of the CDR3 is 11 residues. In germline, CDR1 is MDHEN, CDR2 SYDVKM. Between the trimmed V and J ends, which lost 6 bases and 4 bases, there was a span of 4 bases. The CDR3 here is CASSPYNEQFF. The CDR3 bases are TGTGCCAGCAGCCCTTACAATGAGCAGTTCTTC. The full variable domain, with the rest looked up from reference TRBV28 and TRBJ2-1, is DVKVTQSSRYLVKRTGEKVFLECVQDMDHENMFWYRQDPGLGLRLIYFSYDVKMKEKGDIPEGYSVSREKKERFSLILESASTNQTSMYLCASSPYNEQFFGPGTRLTVL.

This chain joins TRBV18 and TRBJ1-1; TRBD1 matches at 7 bases. There are 17 residues in the CDR3. Germline-derived CDR1 and CDR2 are KGHSH and LQKENI. V was pared by 3 bases and J by 3 bases, with 13 bases of the junction left unmatched. CDR3 in amino acids: CASSPKRTGAGDTEAFF. The CDR3 bases are TGTGCCAGCTCACCGAAGCGCACAGGGGCTGGGGACACTGAAGCTTTCTTT.

This clone appeared a few times. This rearrangement joins TRBV6-5 to TRBJ1-1; a possible D gene is TRBD1 (6 bases). Germline-derived CDR1 and CDR2 are MNHEY and SVGAGI. The CDR3 contains 15 residues. The V and J ends lost 5 bases and 0 bases respectively, with 13 bases between them. This CDR3 reads CASSTRTVLNTEAFF. As DNA, the CDR3 is TGTGCCAGCAGTACCCGGACAGTCCTGAACACTGAAGCTTTCTTT.

The V gene is TRBV29-1, the J gene TRBJ2-1; TRBD2 might be the D (5 bases). Germline values: CDR1 SQVTM, CDR2 ANQGSEA. The CDR3 is made up of 12 amino acids. Trimming removed 6 bases at V and 3 bases at J, with 9 bases between. The CDR3 reads CSVRLSYNEQFF. The CDR3 DNA follows: TGCAGCGTACGACTAAGCTACAATGAGCAGTTCTTC.

This chain connects TRBV20-1 to TRBJ1-1; D is unresolved. CDR1 and CDR2 (germline): DFQATT, SNEGSKA (reference sequence). The V end lost 6 bases, the J end lost 1 base, and 3 bases lay between the germline ends. CDR3 length: 10 residues. The CDR3 loop reads CSAWNTEAFF. The CDR3 DNA is TGCAGTGCCTGGAACACTGAAGCTTTCTTT.

The V and J genes are TRBV18 and TRBJ1-1; 9 nucleotides match TRBD1. V shed 2 bases and J 2 bases; nucleotides not matched to a gene: 3. This CDR3 has 15 amino acids. Germline loops: CDR1 KGHSH, CDR2 LQKENI. CDR3 protein: CASSPTGQGNTEAFF. The CDR3 DNA sequence: TGTGCCAGCTCACCAACGGGACAGGGAAACACTGAAGCTTTCTTT.

The rearrangement uses TRBV6-1 and TRBJ1-5; 7 positions match TRBD1. CDR3 size: 14 residues. V trimming: 2 bases; J trimming: 5 bases; junction bases outside the gene matches: 3. Germline CDR1 MNHNS, CDR2 SASEGT. CDR3 sequence reads: CASSETQGYQPQHF. The CDR3 nucleotides are TGTGCCAGCAGTGAAACACAGGGGTATCAGCCCCAGCATTTT.

The chain uses TRBV10-3 and TRBJ2-7, with a tentative D call TRBD1 (6 bases). Trimming left V 10 bases short and J 5 bases short, with 18 bases between. The germline V gene has CDR1 ENHRY and CDR2 SYGVKD. The CDR3 extends over 13 amino acids. CDR3 protein: CATSTGIKDEQYF. CDR3 nucleotide sequence: TGTGCCACTAGCACAGGGATCAAGGACGAGCAGTACTTC.

J is TRBJ2-5 and V is TRBV28; 9 bases line up with TRBD1. In germline, CDR1 is MDHEN, CDR2 SYDVKM. The CDR3 spans 16 residues. J lost 3 bases, V lost 7 bases, and 12 bases had no gene match. This CDR3 is CASTLSPGQGEETQYF. As DNA, the CDR3 is TGTGCCAGCACCCTTAGTCCGGGACAGGGAGAAGAGACCCAGTACTTC.

This clone appeared once. V gene TRBV6-5 combines with J gene TRBJ2-7, with 9 bases identical to TRBD2. Germline CDR1 reads MNHEY; CDR2 reads SVGAGI. The CDR3 runs to 16 residues. The V segment lost 2 bases and the J segment 6 bases; nucleotides outside the gene matches: 11. Here the CDR3 DNA reads TGTGCCAGCAGTTACGGTTGGACTAGCGTATCAAGCGAGCAGTACTTC. It specifies CASSYGWTSVSSEQYF.

This clone has a handful of counts. V usage is TRBV27 and J usage is TRBJ2-1; 13 positions agree with TRBD2. This CDR3 comprises 16 residues. CDR1 and CDR2 from the germline V gene are MNHEY and SMNVEV (reference sequence). V shed 1 base, J shed 10 bases, and the junction held 7 bases outside the gene matches. The CDR3 protein is CASSLWAGLAGNEQFF. Here the CDR3 DNA reads TGTGCCAGCAGTTTATGGGCGGGACTAGCGGGAAACGAGCAGTTCTTC.

This clone has only a few counts. The chain carries TRBV27 and TRBJ1-2, with D possibly TRBD1 on 6 matching bases. The CDR3 length is 13 residues. Trimming took off 2 bases at V and 8 bases at J, with 12 bases between the two ends. From germline, CDR1 is MNHEY and CDR2 SMNVEV (reference sequence). Written as DNA, the CDR3 is TGTGCCAGCAGTTTACGGGGGGCGCGAGGCTACACCTTC. It translates to CASSLRGARGYTF.

The chain joins TRBV14 to TRBJ1-2; the D is unclear. CDR1 is SGHDN, CDR2 FVKESK, per germline. This CDR3 spans 14 amino acids. Trimming removed 4 bases at V and 3 bases at J, with 12 bases between. CDR3 bases: TGTGCCAGCAGCCCGCGAGGGCCAGACTATGGCTACACCTTC. Translating it yields CASSPRGPDYGYTF.

The chain is built from TRBV6-5 and TRBJ1-2; maybe TRBD1 (5 bases). The V end lost 1 base, the J end lost 1 base, and 7 bases lay between the germline ends. The CDR3 has 14 residues. Per the germline V gene, CDR1 is MNHEY and CDR2 is SVGAGI. CDR3: CASSYLDSNYGYTF. CDR3 coding DNA: TGTGCCAGCAGTTACTTAGACAGTAACTATGGCTACACCTTC.

The chain recombines TRBV5-4 with TRBJ1-1, with D tentatively TRBD1 (6 bases). Trimming left V 1 base short and J 3 bases short, with 10 bases between. This CDR3 spans 14 amino acids. CDR1 is SGHNT, CDR2 YYREEE, per germline (reference sequence). CDR3 sequence reads: CASSLSGGDTEAFF. In nucleotides, the CDR3 is TGTGCCAGCAGCTTGTCGGGGGGCGACACTGAAGCTTTCTTT. The full variable domain, completed using reference TRBV5-4 and TRBJ1-1, is ETGVTQSPTHLIKTRGQQVTLRCSSQSGHNTVSWYQQALGQGPQFIFQYYREEENGRGNFPPRFSGLQFPNYSSELNVNALELDDSALYLCASSLSGGDTEAFFGQGTRLTVV.

About this clone itself: At the DNA level, this CDR3 is encoded by other sequences in the same sample as well. The gene calls are TRBV6-5 and TRBJ1-1; 8 bases fit TRBD1. This CDR3 spans 14 amino acids. CDR1 is MNHEY, CDR2 SVGAGI, per germline. V shed 5 bases and J 5 bases; nucleotides not matched to a gene: 7. CDR3 sequence: CASSLDRVVTEAFF. The DNA of the CDR3 is TGTGCCAGCAGTCTGGACAGGGTCGTTACTGAAGCTTTCTTT.

V usage is TRBV15 and J usage is TRBJ1-3; the D is unclear. Deletions cut 1 base from V and 4 bases from J, with 5 bases between. The length of the CDR3 is 13 residues. The germline V gene has CDR1 LNHNV and CDR2 YYDKDF (reference sequence). The CDR3 coding sequence is TGTGCCACCAGCAGAGTCGTCGGAAACACCATATATTTT. Translation gives CATSRVVGNTIYF.

The V gene is TRBV28, the J gene TRBJ2-1, with TRBD2 identical over 8 bases. The junction had 10 bases not matched to a gene; V was cut back by 6 bases and J by 6 bases. The CDR3 has 15 residues. Germline-derived CDR1 and CDR2 are MDHEN and SYDVKM. CDR3 DNA sequence: TGTGCCAGCAGCACCGGGACTAGACGCGTCAATGAGCAGTTCTTC. Its protein is CASSTGTRRVNEQFF.

This clone was counted once. The chain has TRBV28 and TRBJ1-1, with D uncertain. CDR1 is MDHEN, CDR2 SYDVKM, per germline. V shed 8 bases and J shed 1 base, with 11 bases lying between them. CDR3 length: 13 amino acids. This CDR3 reads CASRPHKNTEAFF. CDR3 bases: TGTGCCAGCCGCCCCCACAAGAACACTGAAGCTTTCTTT.